This T cell receptor beta chain originates from a study of cytomegalovirus exposure and HLA in healthy donors. General study results and limits: While the bulk of TCR sequences proved rare, some public TCRs turned up in many donors.

CDR1 is MNHEY and CDR2 is SMNVEV in the germline V gene (reference sequence). The V and J ends lost 6 bases and 3 bases, in that order; junction bases with no gene match: 8. CDR3 length: 15 amino acids. Details on this clone: Its specificity is unknown.

Using immunoSEQ multiplex PCR, the repertoire was profiled, and TCRdb retains in-frame clones only, with some absent. Here the sample spans around 120,000 clones, around 88% being singletons. This chain uses TRBV27 with TRBJ1-2, with 9 bases matching TRBD1. The sequence came from a man aged 18 to 29 in good health and CMV-seronegative. The sample consisted of PBMCs. CDR3 coding DNA: TGTGCCAGCAGCTCCAACAGGGGGCCGGACTATGGCTACACCTTC. This codes for CASSSNRGPDYGYTF.